This TCR beta chain was obtained from a study of Tregs in tolerant kidney transplant recipients. Assay used: immunoSEQ multiplex PCR; TCRdb lists only in-frame clones, some missing. The sample has tens of thousands of clones; approximately 94% are singletons. About this clone itself: As yet, its antigen is unknown. The identical CDR3 is also encoded by other nucleotide sequences in the sample.

Study results and caveats: Tolerant patients' donor-specific Tregs expanded beyond overall Tregs, suggesting antigen-driven growth. Validation in larger populations is needed because few patients were studied. This study did not directly address biological reproducibility.

The V gene lost 9 bases and the J gene lost 2 bases, with 23 bases spanning the gap. Germline lookup yields CDR1 SGHTA and CDR2 FQGNSA. The CDR3 runs 16 residues. Related graft donors supplied nonmyeloablative bone marrow transplants, and mixed chimerism was transient. Thawed PBMCs were FACS-sorted into unstimulated CD4+CD25+CD127- regulatory T cells, CD4+CD25- non-regulatory cells, CD4 and CD8 cells. The V gene is TRBV7-2, the J gene TRBJ2-7; weak D call: TRBD2 (6 bases). Material: CD4+ T cells from blood (PBMCs), obtained 12 months after the transplant. This receptor was identified in a human patient who received a combined kidney and bone marrow transplant. Some T cells may be provided by the graft donor. As DNA, the CDR3 is TGTGCCAGTAGCGCCGGCCTTGGGACTGAGACCTACGAGCAGTACTTC. It encodes CASSAGLGTETYEQYF.